Below are 16 T cell receptor beta chains sequenced from a single sample in a study of blood T cell repertoires in COVID-19. Sequencing was performed with immunoSEQ multiplex PCR; in TCRdb, only in-frame clones are kept and a portion is missing. This repertoire shows under 300,000 clones, around 90% found once; its top ten account for 0.95% to 1.5%. Sequencing used PBMCs or T cells enriched from blood (not recorded which). These TCRs come from a human donor in a cohort exposed to, infected with or recovered from COVID-19 (not recorded which). The donor label of this sample is uncertain.

The rearrangement uses TRBV29-1 and TRBJ1-1; D remains unclear. CDR3 size: 12 residues. The germline CDR1 and CDR2 sequences are SQVTM and ANQGSEA. V was trimmed by 0 bases and J by 8 bases, leaving 10 bases between them. The CDR3, as DNA: TGCAGCGTTGAAGATCCTGGCAGAGAAGCTTTCTTT. As protein: CSVEDPGREAFF.

The chain joins TRBV3-1 (or the pseudogene TRBV3-2) to TRBJ1-2; a weak D match, TRBD1 (5 bases). The V end was cut by 4 bases, the J end by 6 bases, with 21 bases between. This CDR3 contains 16 residues. Germline CDR1 reads LGHDT; CDR2 reads YNNKEL (reference sequence). CDR3 residues: CASSPHPSFGGDGYTF. The CDR3 DNA reads TGTGCCAGCAGCCCTCATCCGTCGTTCGGAGGGGATGGCTACACCTTC.

The chain couples TRBV6-4 to TRBJ1-5; D ambiguous. V gave up 7 bases and J gave up 3 bases, with 13 bases separating them. Germline CDR1 reads MRHNA; CDR2 reads SNTAGT. This CDR3 is 14 amino acids long. The CDR3 is CASTFPGTNQPQHF. DNA of the CDR3: TGTGCCAGCACCTTCCCAGGCACCAATCAGCCCCAGCATTTT.

This clone was observed a single time. This chain connects TRBV11-3 to TRBJ2-3; a possible D gene is TRBD1 (5 bases). This CDR3 is 15 amino acids long. V lost 1 base and J lost 1, with 9 bases in between. Germline CDR1 and CDR2: SGHNT and YENEEA. The CDR3 DNA reads TGTGCCAGCAGCTTAGGACAGTTCGGCACAGATACGCAGTATTTT. Its protein product is CASSLGQFGTDTQYF.

The chain couples TRBV6-5 to TRBJ1-5; 8 bases line up with TRBD1. The CDR3 loop spans 15 amino acids. Germline V CDR1 and CDR2: MNHEY, SVGAGI. The V gene end was trimmed by 6 bases and the J gene end by 7 bases; junction bases not matched to a gene: 11. DNA for the CDR3: TGTGCCAGCAGCTCGACAGGGGATTCGGGGCAGCCCCAGCATTTT. As protein: CASSSTGDSGQPQHF.

The chain joins TRBV5-6 to TRBJ1-1; D call uncertain. The CDR3 totals 14 residues. The V and J ends lost 2 bases and 4 bases respectively, with 12 bases between them. Germline V gene sequence: CDR1 SGHDT, CDR2 YYEEEE. CDR3 bases: TGTGCCAGCAGCTTAAGCCCCGGGGTCACTGAAGCTTTCTTT. It is translated as CASSLSPGVTEAFF.

This clone was counted once. V gene TRBV11-1 combines with J gene TRBJ1-2, with D possibly matching TRBD1 (5 bases). The CDR3 is made up of 12 amino acids. In germline, CDR1 is SGHAT, CDR2 FQDESV (reference sequence). Trimming pared 6 bases from V and 5 bases from J, leaving 10 bases between. The CDR3 DNA reads TGTGCCAGCAGTGGAGCAGGGTATGGCTACACCTTC. Residues: CASSGAGYGYTF.

This chain links TRBV30 with TRBJ2-5; 7 bases agree with TRBD1. This CDR3 is built from 17 residues. Per germline, CDR1 GTSNPN and CDR2 SVGIG (reference sequence). V gave up 2 bases and J gave up 5 bases; unmatched junction bases: 17. The CDR3 sequence: CAWSSAALTGPYETQYF. Here the CDR3 DNA reads TGTGCCTGGAGTTCAGCCGCTCTGACAGGGCCTTACGAGACCCAGTACTTC.

CDR3 nucleotide sequence: TGTGCCAGCAGCCAGGGAGCTGACGAGCAGTACTTC. Translation: CASSQGADEQYF. The chain recombines TRBV3-1 (or the pseudogene TRBV3-2) with TRBJ2-7, with TRBD2 as a possible D gene (5 bases). In germline, CDR1 is LGHDT, CDR2 YNNKEL (reference sequence). V lost 3 bases and J lost 5, with 8 bases in between. There are 12 residues in the CDR3.

The chain uses TRBV5-5 and TRBJ1-1; no clear D gene. Looked up from germline, CDR1 is SGHKS and CDR2 is YYEKEE (reference sequence). Trimming stripped 5 bases from V and 2 bases from J, with 7 bases between. The CDR3 totals 12 residues. The CDR3 DNA follows: TGTGCCAGCAGTCGTATCAACACTGAAGCTTTCTTT. Translation: CASSRINTEAFF.

The V gene is TRBV4-1, the J gene TRBJ2-1, with a possible D match to TRBD2 (6 bases). CDR1 is MGHRA, CDR2 YSYEKL, per germline. The V and J ends lost 1 base and 6 bases respectively, with 13 bases between them. This CDR3 comprises 15 residues. CDR3 sequence (DNA): TGCGCCAGCAGCCAAGTACTAGCTCAAAGCAATGAGCAGTTCTTC. Residues: CASSQVLAQSNEQFF.

The rearrangement uses TRBV2 and TRBJ2-1, with TRBD2 matching over 8 bases. CDR3 size: 15 residues. From germline, CDR1 is SNHLY and CDR2 FYNNEI. Trimming took 5 bases from V and 4 from J; bases not matched to a gene: 7. CDR3 bases: TGTGCCAGCAGTCCGGACGGGGGGGATTACAATGAGCAGTTCTTC. Translating it yields CASSPDGGDYNEQFF.

In regard to this clone: The same CDR3 arises from other DNA sequences in this sample as well. This CDR3 reads CAIRQGTEAFF. The CDR3 nucleotides are TGTGCCATCAGACAGGGCACTGAAGCTTTCTTT. The chain is built from TRBV10-3 and TRBJ1-1, with a possible D match to TRBD1 (6 bases). This CDR3 is built from 11 residues. V gave up 6 bases and J gave up 4 bases, with 6 bases separating them. From germline, CDR1 is ENHRY and CDR2 SYGVKD.

The rearrangement joins TRBV6-5 to TRBJ1-1; 7 nucleotides agree with TRBD1. J gave up 11 bases and V 2 bases, and 8 bases lay outside the gene matches. Germline CDR1 reads MNHEY; CDR2 reads SVGAGI. The CDR3 spans 13 residues. In DNA, the CDR3 is TGTGCCAGCAGTTACCCAGGGGGGCTCGGGGCTTTCTTT. Its protein product is CASSYPGGLGAFF.

V and J are TRBV7-8 and TRBJ1-5, with a weak D call TRBD1 (5 bases). Germline V gives CDR1 SGHVS, CDR2 FQNEAQ. The CDR3 contains 16 residues. The germline V and J ends were trimmed by 4 bases and 0 bases, with 13 bases remaining between them. The DNA for the CDR3 is TGTGCCAGCAGCTCCAGGGTATTTGGTAGCAATCAGCCCCAGCATTTT. Translation gives CASSSRVFGSNQPQHF.

The chain recombines TRBV28 with TRBJ1-5; TRBD1 matches at 11 bases. V was pared by 5 bases and J by 3 bases, with 3 bases of the junction left unmatched. Germline CDR1 MDHEN, CDR2 SYDVKM. The length of the CDR3 is 15 residues. CDR3 bases: TGTGCCAGCAGTACGGGACAGGGGGTCAATCAGCCCCAGCATTTT. Translation: CASSTGQGVNQPQHF.